This passage covers 5 T cell receptor beta chains from one sample sequenced in a study of CD8+ T cells in alopecia areata. It was cDNA, reverse transcribed from extracted RNA, that served as the sequencing template. TCRdb's copy holds only in-frame clones and misses some; the assay was immunoSEQ multiplex PCR. The sample contains over 1,500 clones, none of them singletons. The sequencing sample was made of skin. The receptors originated from a C3H/HeJ mouse with alopecia areata. This strain has MHC haplotype H2-k.

About this clone: Genes here carry mouse names. The read falls 4 residues short of the CDR3 end, and the missing part is taken from the germline J gene. The J gene is TRBJ2-7, the V gene TRBV13-3, with D unclear. CDR1 NNHDY and CDR2 SYVADS come from the germline V gene. Trimming cost V 2 bases and J 3 bases, with 9 bases left between them. The CDR3 runs 13 residues. CDR3 DNA, as far as it was read: TGTGCCAGCAGTGAGCCCGACTTCTAT. This encodes CASSEPDFY. The entire CDR3 reads CASSEPDFYEQYF.

This clone was seen repeatedly, ten times or more. These gene names are mouse names. The read falls 4 residues short of the CDR3 end, and the missing part is taken from the germline J gene. This chain uses TRBV19 with TRBJ1-1, with 11 bases aligning to TRBD1. Germline assignment: CDR1 FNHDT and CDR2 SITEND (reference sequence). J lost 4 bases, V lost 4 bases, and 3 bases had no gene match. The CDR3 has 14 amino acids. CDR3 DNA (partial): TGTGCCAGCAGTGGGACAGGGGGGAGCACA. Translated: CASSGTGGST. The full CDR3 reads CASSGTGGSTEVFF.

Remarks on this clone: Genes and germline come from the mouse. This CDR3 is CASSRDWGYAEQFF. The CDR3 bases that were read are TGTGCCAGCAGTCGGGACTGGGGCTATGCT. The gene calls are TRBV14 and TRBJ2-1; TRBD2 matches at 10 bases. The read is 4 residues too short to cover the CDR3 end, so that end is filled in from the germline J gene. This CDR3 spans 14 amino acids. Looked up from germline, CDR1 is SGHDT and CDR2 is FRDEAV. With 4 bases clipped from V and 3 bases from J, the junction kept 1 base outside the gene matches.

This clone has a handful of counts. The genes and germline here are from mouse. The read terminates 4 residues before the CDR3 end, so the remaining end is supplied by the germline J gene. The V call is TRBV13-3, the J call TRBJ1-2, with D perhaps matching TRBD1 (5 bases). Germline assignment: CDR1 NNHDY and CDR2 SYVADS. The CDR3 is 13 residues long. This chain's CDR3 is CASRMDWGDDYTF. The covered CDR3 bases are TGTGCCAGCAGAATGGACTGGGGGGAC.

This clone occurred a few times. Any gene name here is a mouse gene name. The CDR3 goes on 4 residues after the read ends, and that part is filled in from the germline J gene. V and J are TRBV13-1 and TRBJ2-5, with TRBD2 matching over 8 bases. CDR1 and CDR2 (germline): NSHNY, SYGAGN. The length of the CDR3 is 14 residues. The CDR3 protein is CASRGSGLDDTQYF. CDR3 bases read: TGTGCCAGCAGGGGATCGGGACTGGACGAC.